The T cell receptor beta chain described here comes from a study of cytomegalovirus exposure and HLA in healthy donors. CDR3 length equals 14 residues. In germline, CDR1 is LGHNA, CDR2 YSLEER. The ends were cut back, 2 bases at V and 7 bases at J, with 14 bases in the middle. The PCR employed 60 Vbeta primers together with 13 Jbeta primers. Data came from immunoSEQ multiplex PCR; TCRdb stores just in-frame clones and leaves some out. The table has roughly 220,000 clones, around 80% seen once. Healthy bone marrow donors supplied every sample. The chain joins TRBV4-3 to TRBJ1-1; D may be TRBD1 (6 bases). Material for sequencing was PBMCs. The TCR comes from a man under 40 in good health and CMV-seronegative. The CDR3 loop reads CASSQSRQEGEAFF. The CDR3 nucleotides are TGCGCCAGCAGCCAATCCAGACAGGAAGGTGAAGCTTTCTTT.